The rows below give T cell receptor beta chains drawn from one sample of a study of shared T cell receptors in the human thymus. Sequencing used immunoSEQ multiplex PCR; TCRdb keeps in-frame clones, though not all of them. Of around 730,000 clones listed, roughly 85% were seen once; the top ten hold 0.0095% to 0.013%. These sequences were also reported in another study, on human thymus T cells.

Material for sequencing was thymocytes. Receptor source: a girl less than two years old with a congenital heart defect. The CDR3 runs from the conserved cysteine through the conserved F or W. A D gene is named only where the DNA matches it firmly. Rows may omit the clone size; those that give it use once, few, many or a size class.

V gene	J gene	D gene	clone size	CDR3 protein	CDR3 DNA
TRBV5-4	TRBJ2-2	TRBD2	NA	CASSWRGLAGGHGTGELFF	TGTGCCAGCAGCTGGCGGGGACTAGCGGGGGGGCACGGCACCGGGGAGCTGTTTTTT
TRBV7-6	TRBJ1-1	NA	NA	CASSRTISMNTEAFF	TGTGCCAGCAGCCGGACAATTTCTATGAACACTGAAGCTTTCTTT
TRBV7-9	TRBJ1-1	TRBD1	NA	CASSKPGQGAPDTEAFF	TGTGCCAGCAGCAAGCCGGGACAGGGGGCGCCGGACACTGAAGCTTTCTTT
TRBV5-1	TRBJ2-3	NA	NA	CASSLTDTDTQYF	TGCGCCAGCAGCCTAACAGACACAGATACGCAGTATTTT
TRBV2	TRBJ1-2	NA	NA	CASDAGEHLNYGYTF	TGTGCCAGCGACGCGGGGGAACATTTAAACTATGGCTACACCTTC
TRBV6-1	TRBJ1-5	NA	NA	CASSEGQVFQPQHF	TGTGCCAGCAGTGAGGGGCAAGTTTTTCAGCCCCAGCATTTT
TRBV4-1	TRBJ1-4	NA	NA	CASSQDATGRVDEKLFF	TGCGCCAGCAGCCAAGACGCCACAGGGAGGGTCGATGAAAAACTGTTTTTT
TRBV5-6	TRBJ1-5	NA	NA	CASSWGVYSNQPQHF	TGTGCCAGCAGTTGGGGGGTTTATAGCAATCAGCCCCAGCATTTT
TRBV14	TRBJ1-3	TRBD1	NA	CASSQGTRQGKRNTIYF	TGTGCCAGCAGCCAAGGGACAAGACAGGGGAAAAGAAACACCATATATTTT
TRBV14	TRBJ2-1	TRBD2	NA	CASSQKRGGCNEQFF	TGTGCCAGCAGCCAAAAGCGGGGGGGCTGCAATGAGCAGTTCTTC
TRBV5-8	TRBJ2-7	NA	NA	CASTQRQGSHEQYF	TGTGCCAGCACCCAACGTCAGGGTTCGCACGAGCAGTACTTC
TRBV18	TRBJ2-1	NA	once	CASSPTSSYNEQFF	TGTGCCAGCTCACCCACTAGCTCCTACAATGAGCAGTTCTTC
TRBV4-1	TRBJ1-2	TRBD1	NA	CASSHGPQGNYGYTF	TGCGCCAGCAGCCACGGCCCACAGGGGAACTATGGCTACACCTTC
TRBV14	TRBJ1-2	NA	NA	CASSPIGGASVYGYTF	TGTGCCAGCAGCCCGATAGGAGGGGCTAGCGTCTATGGCTACACCTTC
TRBV5-1	TRBJ2-3	TRBD1	NA	CASSSRTGRPDTQYF	TGCGCCAGCAGCTCCCGGACAGGGCGGCCAGATACGCAGTATTTT
TRBV13	TRBJ1-2	TRBD1	NA	CASSLKGTGKAVYTF	TGTGCCAGCAGCTTAAAAGGGACAGGGAAGGCTGTCTACACCTTC
TRBV10-3	TRBJ1-1	NA	NA	CAIKSADHTSNTEAFF	TGTGCCATTAAGTCGGCGGATCATACCTCGAACACTGAAGCTTTCTTT
TRBV6-1	TRBJ2-1	TRBD2	NA	CASSEARGGWNEQFF	TGTGCCAGCAGTGAAGCACGGGGGGGGTGGAATGAGCAGTTCTTC
TRBV5-8	TRBJ2-7	NA	NA	CASSLMPFRTTPYEQYF	TGTGCCAGCAGCTTGATGCCCTTCCGGACTACCCCTTACGAGCAGTACTTC
TRBV2	TRBJ1-2	TRBD1	NA	CASSEAAGQQSDYGYTF	TGTGCCAGCAGTGAAGCGGCGGGACAGCAAAGTGACTATGGCTACACCTTC
TRBV4-1	TRBJ1-4	NA	NA	CASRGVEKLFF	TGCGCCAGCAGAGGGGTTGAAAAACTGTTTTTT
TRBV4-1	TRBJ1-1	TRBD1	NA	CASSQEQGGTEAFF	TGCGCCAGCAGTCAAGAGCAGGGGGGCACTGAAGCTTTCTTT
TRBV9	TRBJ2-2	TRBD2	NA	CASSVFSGGGLGGELFF	TGTGCCAGCAGCGTATTCTCGGGGGGGGGCCTAGGCGGGGAGCTGTTTTTT
TRBV11-2	TRBJ2-7	NA	once	CASSSDSSPYEQYF	TGTGCCAGCAGCTCCGACTCTTCCCCCTACGAGCAGTACTTC
TRBV7-2	TRBJ1-2	TRBD1	once	CASSLAGTGMSDFRGYTF	TGTGCCAGCAGCTTAGCCGGGACAGGGATGTCCGATTTCCGCGGCTACACCTTC
TRBV13	TRBJ2-1	TRBD2	few	CASSQAYAGLAGNYNEQFF	TGTGCCAGCAGCCAAGCCTATGCCGGACTAGCGGGGAACTACAATGAGCAGTTCTTC
TRBV9	TRBJ1-2	TRBD1	NA	CASSGLRDRTNYGYTF	TGTGCCAGCAGCGGCCTCCGGGACAGAACTAACTATGGCTACACCTTC
TRBV2	TRBJ2-3	NA	once	CASSEDPLVPGDTQYF	TGTGCCAGCAGTGAAGACCCTCTCGTTCCGGGGGATACGCAGTATTTT
TRBV6-5	TRBJ2-7	NA	NA	CASSYWTAFEQYF	TGTGCCAGCAGTTACTGGACAGCCTTCGAGCAGTACTTC
TRBV6-4	TRBJ2-5	NA	NA	CASIQRSTETQYF	TGTGCCAGCATACAGAGAAGTACAGAGACCCAGTACTTC
TRBV14	TRBJ1-1	TRBD1	NA	CASSQDRGQGTEAFF	TGTGCCAGCAGCCAAGATCGTGGACAGGGCACTGAAGCTTTCTTT
TRBV15	TRBJ1-5	NA	NA	CATTSPIRGGSVNQPQHF	TGTGCCACCACCAGTCCAATACGGGGGGGGTCCGTAAATCAGCCCCAGCATTTT
TRBV28	TRBJ1-1	TRBD1	NA	CASRESGGTEAFF	TGTGCCAGCAGGGAGTCAGGGGGCACTGAAGCTTTCTTT
TRBV6-6	TRBJ2-7	TRBD2	NA	CASRRLAGGLEQYF	TGTGCCAGCAGGCGCCTAGCGGGGGGCCTCGAGCAGTACTTC
TRBV27	TRBJ1-1	NA	NA	CASSFYGNTEAFF	TGTGCCAGCAGTTTCTACGGGAACACTGAAGCTTTCTTT
TRBV4-3	TRBJ1-2	NA	NA	CASRILWAQDYSYGYTF	TGCGCCAGCAGGATACTTTGGGCGCAGGATTATAGTTATGGCTACACCTTC
TRBV30	TRBJ2-3	TRBD2	NA	CAWNTSGGPDTQYF	TGTGCCTGGAACACTAGCGGGGGGCCAGATACGCAGTATTTT
TRBV19	TRBJ1-3	TRBD1	NA	CASSIDPLPPDREENTIYF	TGTGCCAGTAGTATAGATCCCCTACCTCCGGACAGGGAGGAAAACACCATATATTTT
TRBV28	TRBJ2-7	TRBD1	NA	CASRPGTGAFEQYF	TGTGCCAGCAGGCCAGGGACAGGGGCTTTCGAGCAGTACTTC
TRBV19	TRBJ2-3	NA	NA	CASSMGGPTQYF	TGTGCAAGTAGTATGGGGGGTCCTACGCAGTATTTT
TRBV27	TRBJ1-1	TRBD1	NA	CASSPKDRGCAEAFF	TGTGCCAGCAGCCCTAAGGACAGGGGATGCGCTGAAGCTTTCTTT
TRBV6-6	TRBJ2-7	NA	NA	CASSYSQGRGDYEQYF	TGTGCCAGCAGTTATTCCCAGGGCAGGGGGGATTACGAGCAGTACTTC
TRBV4-1	TRBJ1-2	TRBD1	NA	CASSPDRATPYGYTF	TGCGCCAGCAGCCCCGACAGGGCAACGCCCTATGGCTACACCTTC
TRBV11-2	TRBJ2-7	NA	NA	CASSLDRKADSRGEQYF	TGTGCCAGCAGCTTAGATAGGAAGGCTGACTCTAGGGGCGAGCAGTACTTC
TRBV7-2	TRBJ1-2	TRBD1	NA	CATSTGDYGYTF	TGTGCCACCTCGACAGGGGACTATGGCTACACCTTC
TRBV7-3	TRBJ2-1	NA	NA	CASSLRGDSSYNEQFF	TGTGCCAGCAGCCTAAGGGGGGACAGCTCCTACAATGAGCAGTTCTTC
TRBV4-1	TRBJ1-2	TRBD1	NA	CASSQDTDREYQTGNVGYTF	TGCGCCAGCAGCCAAGATACCGACCGAGAATACCAGACAGGGAATGTAGGCTACACCTTC
TRBV4-2	TRBJ2-7	TRBD1	NA	CASSQGRDRNEQYF	TGTGCCAGCAGCCAGGGCCGGGACAGGAACGAGCAGTACTTC
TRBV6-6	TRBJ1-5	NA	NA	CASSYKGGERNQPQHF	TGTGCCAGCAGTTATAAGGGAGGGGAAAGGAATCAGCCCCAGCATTTT
TRBV6-1	TRBJ1-6	NA	NA	CASSEAETGPNSPLHF	TGTGCCAGCAGTGAAGCAGAAACAGGCCCCAATTCACCCCTCCACTTT
TRBV28	TRBJ1-2	TRBD1	NA	CASSSTGPPNYGYTF	TGTGCCAGCAGTTCGACAGGGCCCCCTAACTATGGCTACACCTTC
TRBV29-1	TRBJ1-2	TRBD1	NA	CSVGRGLDRELDGYTF	TGCAGCGTTGGCAGAGGTTTGGACAGGGAACTTGATGGCTACACCTTC
TRBV7-6	TRBJ1-2	TRBD1	NA	CASSLGISTGEYGYTF	TGTGCCAGCAGCTTAGGAATTTCGACAGGGGAGTATGGCTACACCTTC
TRBV19	TRBJ2-4	NA	NA	CASSIDPKGTPPESIQYF	TGTGCCAGTAGTATAGATCCTAAAGGGACTCCCCCGGAGAGCATTCAGTACTTC
TRBV28	TRBJ1-3	TRBD1	NA	CASSQKRTGIHSGNTIYF	TGTGCCAGCAGCCAAAAGAGGACAGGGATCCACTCTGGAAACACCATATATTTT
TRBV27	TRBJ1-1	NA	NA	CASSPVRSPEAFF	TGTGCCAGCAGTCCGGTTCGGAGTCCTGAAGCTTTCTTT
TRBV19	TRBJ1-5	TRBD1	few	CASRDRVKHQPQHF	TGTGCCAGTAGGGACAGGGTGAAACATCAGCCCCAGCATTTT
TRBV5-1	TRBJ2-7	TRBD1	NA	CASSWGQSSYEQYF	TGCGCCAGCAGCTGGGGACAGAGCTCCTACGAGCAGTACTTC
TRBV27	TRBJ1-2	TRBD1	NA	CASSRTGGNYGYTF	TGTGCCAGCAGTCGGACAGGGGGCAACTATGGCTACACCTTC